The 27 T cell receptor beta chains in this list originate from one sample, sequenced in a study of long-term antiretroviral therapy in people with HIV. Sequencing used immunoSEQ v3.0 at survey level. Clones were sequenced by immunoSEQ multiplex PCR, and TCRdb holds only the in-frame ones, with some missing. The sample includes over 30,000 clones, about four fifths of them seen just once. The sequencing used unsorted PBMCs, collected 0.6 years after starting antiretroviral therapy. The receptors here all came from a man between 18 and 35 years old with HIV.

The V call is TRBV15, the J call TRBJ1-1, with D maybe TRBD1 (5 bases). This CDR3 has 14 amino acids. Germline CDR1 reads LNHNV; CDR2 reads YYDKDF (reference sequence). The germline V and J ends were trimmed by 3 bases and 1 base, with 9 bases remaining between them. In DNA, the CDR3 is TGTGCCACCAGCAGCTGGGGGAAGAACACTGAAGCTTTCTTT. It translates to CATSSWGKNTEAFF.

V gene TRBV28 combines with J gene TRBJ1-2; 12 bases are shared with TRBD1. The junction had 9 bases not matched to a gene; V was cut back by 6 bases and J by 7 bases. Germline V CDR1 and CDR2: MDHEN, SYDVKM. This CDR3 spans 15 amino acids. DNA of the CDR3: TGTGCCAGCAGATACTCGGGACAGGGGGCGGCTGGCTACACCTTC. As protein: CASRYSGQGAAGYTF.

The rearrangement joins TRBV7-8 to TRBJ1-4; 7 nucleotides line up with TRBD1. CDR3 length: 15 amino acids. J was trimmed by 5 bases and V by 5 bases; bases with no gene match: 8. Germline values: CDR1 SGHVS, CDR2 FQNEAQ. CDR3 DNA: TGTGCCAGCAGCCCACAGACAGGGAGGAATGAAAAACTGTTTTTT. Its protein is CASSPQTGRNEKLFF. Together with reference TRBV7-8 and TRBJ1-4, the CDR3 gives the full variable domain: GAGVSQSPRYKVAKRGQDVALRCDPISGHVSLFWYQQALGQGPEFLTYFQNEAQLDKSGLPSDRFFAERPEGSVSTLKIQRTQQEDSAVYLCASSPQTGRNEKLFFGSGTQLSVL.

The chain joins TRBV14 to TRBJ2-1; 12 nucleotides agree with TRBD2. V lost 1 base to trimming and J lost 8 bases; unmatched junction nucleotides: 21. CDR3 length: 21 amino acids. Per germline, CDR1 SGHDN and CDR2 FVKESK. CDR3 sequence reads: CASSQGGGLAGGPVRGDEQFF. The CDR3 DNA follows: TGTGCCAGCAGCCAAGGAGGGGGCCTAGCGGGAGGGCCGGTAAGGGGCGATGAGCAGTTCTTC.

The chain employs TRBV18 and TRBJ2-1; D is unresolved. V lost 3 bases and J 4 bases, leaving 10 bases between the germline ends. Germline CDR1 reads KGHSH; CDR2 reads LQKENI. The CDR3 runs 14 residues. CDR3 sequence reads: CASSPWKVYNEQFF. The CDR3 coding sequence is TGTGCCAGCTCACCTTGGAAGGTTTACAATGAGCAGTTCTTC.

This clone has a single count. The rearrangement joins TRBV6-5 to TRBJ2-2; D perhaps matches TRBD1 (6 bases). The CDR3 covers 16 residues. Per the germline V gene, CDR1 is MNHEY and CDR2 is SVGAGI. Trimming left V 2 bases short and J 4 bases short, with 14 bases between. CDR3 in DNA: TGTGCCAGCAGTTACGGGTTGGGACAACTCACCGGGGAGCTGTTTTTT. Protein sequence: CASSYGLGQLTGELFF.

The rearrangement links TRBV18 to TRBJ2-5, with no clear D. V shed 0 bases and J shed 5 bases, with 10 bases lying between them. In germline, CDR1 is KGHSH, CDR2 LQKENI. The CDR3 is made up of 14 amino acids. CDR3 residues: CASSPPGVRETQYF. CDR3 sequence (DNA): TGTGCCAGCTCACCACCTGGGGTCCGGGAGACCCAGTACTTC. The full variable domain, completed using reference TRBV18 and TRBJ2-5, is NAGVMQNPRHLVRRRGQEARLRCSPMKGHSHVYWYRQLPEEGLKFMVYLQKENIIDESGMPKERFSAEFPKEGPSILRIQQVVRGDSAAYFCASSPPGVRETQYFGPGTRLLVL.

The rearrangement links TRBV28 to TRBJ2-1; no clear D. Trimming removed 3 bases from V and 9 bases from J, with 12 bases in between. The CDR3 contains 13 residues. Germline V gene sequence: CDR1 MDHEN, CDR2 SYDVKM. CDR3 residues: CASSFPPLGEQFF. CDR3 coding DNA: TGTGCCAGCAGTTTTCCCCCCCTGGGTGAGCAGTTCTTC.

The chain recombines TRBV6-1 with TRBJ1-2; 7 bases align to TRBD1. The CDR3 length is 13 residues. J gave up 8 bases and V 5 bases, and 8 bases lay outside the gene matches. CDR1 and CDR2 (germline): MNHNS, SASEGT. Here the CDR3 reads CASSHDRVGGYTF. CDR3 nucleotide sequence: TGTGCCAGCAGTCACGACAGGGTCGGAGGCTACACCTTC.

The chain is built from TRBV5-1 and TRBJ2-2, with a weak D call TRBD2 (6 bases). Deletions cut 0 bases from V and 4 bases from J, with 13 bases between. CDR1 and CDR2 (germline): SGHRS, YFSETQ. The CDR3 loop spans 16 amino acids. The chain's CDR3 is CASSLAVLRGTGELFF. CDR3 sequence (DNA): TGCGCCAGCAGCTTGGCGGTTTTGCGGGGCACCGGGGAGCTGTTTTTT.

This clone showed up just once. The rearrangement joins TRBV7-2 to TRBJ2-5; possibly TRBD2 for D (7 bases). This CDR3 region has 14 residues. V was clipped by 6 bases and J by 5 bases, with 16 bases between them. From germline, CDR1 is SGHTA and CDR2 FQGNSA. CDR3 coding DNA: TGTGCCAGCAGTCCCGGGGGGAGGGGGGAGACCCAGTACTTC. Its protein product is CASSPGGRGETQYF. Full variable domain (remainder filled in from reference TRBV7-2 and TRBJ2-5): GAGVSQSPSNKVTEKGKDVELRCDPISGHTALYWYRQSLGQGLEFLIYFQGNSAPDKSGLPSDRFSAERTGGSVSTLTIQRTQQEDSAVYLCASSPGGRGETQYFGPGTRLLVL.

The gene calls are TRBV11-3 and TRBJ2-1; possibly TRBD2 for D (5 bases). The germline CDR1 and CDR2 sequences are SGHNT and YENEEA. Trimming cost V 4 bases and J 7 bases, with 14 bases left between them. This CDR3 comprises 14 residues. The CDR3 spells CASSSSTSANEQFF. The CDR3 bases are TGTGCCAGCAGCTCTTCTACTAGTGCGAATGAGCAGTTCTTC.

The chain is built from TRBV28 and TRBJ1-1; TRBD1 might be the D (5 bases). The CDR3 totals 15 residues. V lost 5 bases and J lost 1, with 14 bases in between. Per germline, CDR1 MDHEN and CDR2 SYDVKM. The CDR3 protein is CASSPPGLRNTEAFF. CDR3 nucleotide sequence: TGTGCCAGCAGTCCTCCGGGACTCAGGAACACTGAAGCTTTCTTT.

Here the CDR3 reads CASSGQGFAIGELFF. In nucleotides, the CDR3 is TGTGCCAGTTCTGGACAGGGCTTTGCCATCGGGGAGCTGTTTTTT. The rearrangement links TRBV19 to TRBJ2-2, with 8 bases fitting TRBD1. Germline trimming cut 8 bases from V and 7 bases from J; bases unmatched to any gene: 12. The CDR3 extends over 15 amino acids. The germline V gene encodes CDR1 LNHDA and CDR2 SQIVND (reference sequence).

The CDR3 loop reads CASSPSDTLNTEAFF. The CDR3 DNA reads as TGTGCCAGCAGTCCGTCTGACACATTGAACACTGAAGCTTTCTTT. The chain employs TRBV28 and TRBJ1-1; no reliable D call. This CDR3 region has 15 residues. Trimming stripped 5 bases from V and 0 bases from J, with 13 bases between. CDR1 is MDHEN, CDR2 SYDVKM, per germline.

This chain uses TRBV6-8 with TRBJ2-3; the match to TRBD2 covers 12 bases. The CDR3 is 16 amino acids. The junction had 8 bases not matched to a gene; V was cut back by 6 bases and J by 4 bases. CDR1 and CDR2 from the germline V gene are MNHGY and SAAAGT. This CDR3 is CASSLAGGPPADTQYF. Written as DNA, the CDR3 is TGTGCCAGCAGCCTAGCGGGAGGGCCCCCTGCAGATACGCAGTATTTT.

This clone appeared once. V and J are TRBV7-8 and TRBJ2-1; 9 nucleotides match TRBD2. Germline V lookup: CDR1 SGHVS, CDR2 FQNEAQ. J was trimmed by 7 bases and V by 2 bases; bases with no gene match: 15. CDR3 length equals 18 residues. The CDR3 DNA reads TGTGCCAGCAGCTTACTCCTTAGCGGGAGAGTTGGGTGGAATGAGCAGTTCTTC. Its translation is CASSLLLSGRVGWNEQFF.

V is TRBV13 and J is TRBJ2-7; D may correspond to TRBD1 or TRBD2 (7 bases each). The CDR3 covers 18 residues. V was clipped by 6 bases and J by 6 bases, with 30 bases between them. From germline, CDR1 is PRHDT and CDR2 FYEKMQ (reference sequence). CDR3 DNA: TGTGCCAGCAGTGCCCGGGACAGATTTTTCTCTAGCGGCGGCGAGCAGTACTTC. Its protein is CASSARDRFFSSGGEQYF.

The gene calls are TRBV28 and TRBJ2-6, with 9 bases matching TRBD2. The CDR3 totals 20 residues. V lost 1 base and J lost 0; bases outside the gene matches: 10. Germline lookup yields CDR1 MDHEN and CDR2 SYDVKM. The CDR3 here is CASSLLRGREGNSGANVLTF. CDR3 in DNA: TGTGCCAGCAGTTTATTGAGAGGGCGGGAGGGAAACTCTGGGGCCAACGTCCTGACTTTC.

The V gene is TRBV6-5, the J gene TRBJ2-2; D is ambiguous. The ends were cut back, 4 bases at V and 7 bases at J, with 10 bases in the middle. This CDR3 has 13 residues. In germline, CDR1 is MNHEY, CDR2 SVGAGI. CDR3 loop: CASSSGRYGELFF. DNA for the CDR3: TGTGCCAGCAGTTCCGGCCGGTACGGGGAGCTGTTTTTT.

The table lists this clone with a few counts. DNA for the CDR3: TGCGCCAGCAGCTTGCTCCCGCAGGGATCTGGGGCCAACGTCCTGACTTTC. This translates into CASSLLPQGSGANVLTF. This chain joins TRBV5-1 and TRBJ2-6; a weak D match, TRBD1 (5 bases). The CDR3 length is 17 residues. Trimming left V 1 base short and J 1 base short, with 12 bases between. The germline V gene encodes CDR1 SGHRS and CDR2 YFSETQ. The variable domain in full, with the rest retrieved from reference TRBV5-1 and TRBJ2-6, is KAGVTQTPRYLIKTRGQQVTLSCSPISGHRSVSWYQQTPGQGLQFLFEYFSETQRNKGNFPGRFSGRQFSNSRSEMNVSTLELGDSALYLCASSLLPQGSGANVLTFGAGSRLTVL.

The chain uses TRBV6-1 and TRBJ2-7, with D possibly being TRBD1 or TRBD2 (5 bases each). V was cut by 1 base and J by 5 bases, with 15 bases left in between. CDR1 and CDR2 from the germline V gene are MNHNS and SASEGT. The CDR3 has 15 amino acids. The CDR3 nucleotides are TGTGCCAGCAGTGAAGGGGGGACCGGGGCGGACGAGCAGTACTTC. Translating it yields CASSEGGTGADEQYF.

V and J are TRBV29-1 and TRBJ2-1; no clear D gene. Trimming left V 4 bases short and J 4 bases short, with 5 bases between. This CDR3 is 11 amino acids long. Germline assignment: CDR1 SQVTM and CDR2 ANQGSEA. In DNA, the CDR3 is TGCAGCGTTGCAGAGTACAATGAGCAGTTCTTC. Translation: CSVAEYNEQFF.

The chain joins TRBV19 to TRBJ2-7, with D maybe TRBD1 (6 bases). Germline assignment: CDR1 LNHDA and CDR2 SQIVND (reference sequence). The CDR3 has 15 amino acids. The germline V and J ends were trimmed by 1 base and 2 bases, with 12 bases remaining between them. The CDR3 nucleotides are TGTGCCAGTAGTATAGGGTCAGGGGATACCTACGAGCAGTACTTC. Translating it yields CASSIGSGDTYEQYF.

CDR3 DNA: TGTGCCAGCAGCCCAAGTGGGCAGACTACCTACGAGCAGTACTTC. Residues: CASSPSGQTTYEQYF. V usage is TRBV7-2 and J usage is TRBJ2-7, with D perhaps TRBD2 (5 bases). The CDR3 spans 15 residues. The germline V gene has CDR1 SGHTA and CDR2 FQGNSA. V lost 5 bases, J lost 2 bases, and 16 bases lay in between.

V and J are TRBV6-1 and TRBJ1-3, with D possibly being TRBD1 (5 bases). The germline V and J ends were trimmed by 3 bases and 0 bases, with 15 bases remaining between them. The CDR3 has 17 residues. CDR1 MNHNS and CDR2 SASEGT come from the germline V gene. In nucleotides, the CDR3 is TGTGCCAGCAGTGAGGTGGCCCCAGGGAACTCTGGAAACACCATATATTTT. It encodes CASSEVAPGNSGNTIYF.

This chain connects TRBV5-1 to TRBJ2-3; 7 bases fit TRBD1. Germline-derived CDR1 and CDR2 are SGHRS and YFSETQ. Germline trimming cut 0 bases from V and 4 bases from J; bases unmatched to any gene: 2. The CDR3 consists of 14 residues. The CDR3 region has the DNA TGCGCCAGCAGCTTGGAACAGGGGTCAGATACGCAGTATTTT. Translating gives CASSLEQGSDTQYF.